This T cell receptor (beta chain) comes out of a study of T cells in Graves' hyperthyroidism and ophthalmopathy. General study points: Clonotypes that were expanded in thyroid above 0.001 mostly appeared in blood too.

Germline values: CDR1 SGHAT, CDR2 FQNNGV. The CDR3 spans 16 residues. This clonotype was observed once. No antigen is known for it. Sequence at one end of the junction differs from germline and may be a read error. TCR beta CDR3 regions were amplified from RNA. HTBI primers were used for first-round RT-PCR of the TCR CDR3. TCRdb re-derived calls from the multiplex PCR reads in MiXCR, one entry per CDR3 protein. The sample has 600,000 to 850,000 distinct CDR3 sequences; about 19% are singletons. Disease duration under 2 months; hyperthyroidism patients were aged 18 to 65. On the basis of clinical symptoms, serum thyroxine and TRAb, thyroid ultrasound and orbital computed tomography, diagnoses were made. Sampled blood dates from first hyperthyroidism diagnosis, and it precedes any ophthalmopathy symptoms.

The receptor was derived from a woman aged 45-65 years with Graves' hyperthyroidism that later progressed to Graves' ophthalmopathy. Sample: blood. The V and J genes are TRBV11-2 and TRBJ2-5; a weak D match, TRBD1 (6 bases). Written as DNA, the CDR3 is TGTGCGAGCAGCTTAAGGCCAGGGGCCTTCCAAGAGACCCAGTACTTC. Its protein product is CASSLRPGAFQETQYF. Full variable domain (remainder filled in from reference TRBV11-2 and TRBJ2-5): EAGVAQSPRYKIIEKRQSVAFWCNPISGHATLYWYQQILGQGPKLLIQFQNNGVVDDSQLPKDRFSAERLKGVDSTLKIQPAKLEDSAVYLCASSLRPGAFQETQYFGPGTRLLVL.